This paragraph covers one T cell receptor beta chain sequence. These data are taken from a study of cytomegalovirus exposure and HLA in healthy donors. Primers for the PCR totalled 60 Vbeta and 13 Jbeta. The table came from immunoSEQ multiplex PCR; TCRdb's copy has only in-frame clones and leaves some out. The sample carries some 150,000 clones, around 81% recorded once. Germline lookup yields CDR1 LNHDA and CDR2 SQIVND (reference sequence). V gave up 1 base and J gave up 1 base, with 4 bases separating them. The CDR3 runs to 13 residues. The receptor comes from a woman in her forties or fifties in good health and CMV-seronegative. The sample comprised PBMCs. This sequence joins TRBV19 and TRBJ1-1; D gene ambiguous. CDR3 in amino acids: CASSIVENTEAFF. The DNA for the CDR3 is TGTGCCAGTAGTATAGTAGAGAACACTGAAGCTTTCTTT.